This entry lists 27 T cell receptor beta chains sequenced from one sample in a study of brain T cells in children with intractable seizures. Only in-frame clones appear in the TCRdb table, and some are missing; sequencing was by immunoSEQ multiplex PCR. The sample includes roughly 120,000 clones, approximately 94% of them seen just once. The sample was peripheral blood, taken at surgery. Source of these receptors: a boy under two years old with hemimegalencephaly and intractable seizures.

This clone appeared a single time. The gene calls are TRBV6-5 and TRBJ2-1; D remains ambiguous. The V end lost 0 bases, the J end lost 4 bases, and 7 bases lay between the germline ends. There are 14 residues in the CDR3. CDR1 and CDR2 from the germline V gene are MNHEY and SVGAGI. The CDR3 sequence is CASSYSILYNEQFF. The CDR3 nucleotides read TGTGCCAGCAGTTACTCCATACTTTACAATGAGCAGTTCTTC.

The chain combines TRBV11-2 with TRBJ2-3; 8 bases map to TRBD2. Germline V CDR1 and CDR2: SGHAT, FQNNGV. With 0 bases clipped from V and 4 bases from J, the junction kept 3 bases outside the gene matches. The CDR3 runs 15 residues. The chain's CDR3 is CASSLDPGGPDTQYF. The CDR3 bases are TGTGCCAGCAGCTTAGATCCGGGAGGGCCAGATACGCAGTATTTT.

The rearrangement joins TRBV20-1 to TRBJ2-7; D not resolved. The germline V and J ends were trimmed by 4 bases and 3 bases, with 1 base remaining between them. The CDR3 runs 9 residues. Germline CDR1 is DFQATT and CDR2 is SNEGSKA (reference sequence). The CDR3 loop reads CSANYEQYF. The DNA for the CDR3 is TGCAGTGCTAACTACGAGCAGTACTTC.

This chain connects TRBV10-3 to TRBJ2-7, with TRBD1 matching 9 bases. With V trimmed by 2 bases and J by 3 bases, 5 bases remained unmatched. Germline loops: CDR1 ENHRY, CDR2 SYGVKD. The CDR3 has 15 amino acids. CDR3 in amino acids: CAISEPGQGHYEQYF. DNA of the CDR3: TGTGCCATCAGTGAGCCGGGACAGGGTCACTACGAGCAGTACTTC.

This chain links TRBV6-5 with TRBJ1-2; the D gene is possibly TRBD1 (6 bases). With 7 bases removed from V and 8 bases from J, the gap between germline ends came to 14 bases. CDR1 is MNHEY, CDR2 SVGAGI, per germline. This CDR3 comprises 12 residues. The CDR3 DNA follows: TGTGCCAGCACCAAAGGGGGGGGCGGCTACACCTTC. Encoded protein: CASTKGGGGYTF.

This chain connects TRBV11-3 to TRBJ1-2; the D gene is possibly TRBD1 (5 bases). Germline CDR1 SGHNT, CDR2 YENEEA. The CDR3 runs to 14 residues. V lost 0 bases and J 3 bases, leaving 8 bases between the germline ends. DNA for the CDR3: TGTGCCAGCAGCTTAGACGGGGCGGACTATGGCTACACCTTC. It encodes CASSLDGADYGYTF.

The V gene is TRBV6-2 or TRBV6-3, the J gene TRBJ2-4; 11 nucleotides align to TRBD1. The CDR3 totals 20 residues. Trimming removed 3 bases from V and 3 bases from J; junction bases left unmatched: 16. Germline V CDR1 and CDR2: MNHEY, SVGEGT. This chain's CDR3 is CASSYGTRDRGYSGKNIQYF. The CDR3 nucleotides are TGTGCCAGCAGTTATGGAACCCGGGACAGGGGGTATTCGGGCAAAAACATTCAGTACTTC.

This chain connects TRBV27 to TRBJ1-2; D is undetermined. In germline, CDR1 is MNHEY, CDR2 SMNVEV (reference sequence). The CDR3 runs 12 residues. Trimming stripped 7 bases from V and 8 bases from J, with 14 bases between. CDR3 in DNA: TGTGCCAGCACCCTAGGGCCGGGGGGCTACACCTTC. It specifies CASTLGPGGYTF.

The rearrangement links TRBV27 to TRBJ2-1; 9 bases align to TRBD2. The V segment lost 8 bases and the J segment 7 bases; nucleotides outside the gene matches: 12. The CDR3 length is 15 residues. CDR1 is MNHEY, CDR2 SMNVEV, per germline (reference sequence). CDR3 sequence reads: CASYPGTSRGNEQFF. The CDR3 DNA reads as TGTGCCAGCTACCCCGGGACTAGCAGGGGTAATGAGCAGTTCTTC.

CDR3 sequence: CASSVLQGASTEAFF. CDR3 coding DNA: TGTGCCAGCAGCGTATTACAGGGGGCGAGCACTGAAGCTTTCTTT. V and J are TRBV5-4 and TRBJ1-1, with 9 bases lining up with TRBD1. J lost 4 bases, V lost 4 bases, and 8 bases had no gene match. This CDR3 region has 15 residues. Germline V gives CDR1 SGHNT, CDR2 YYREEE (reference sequence).

The chain combines TRBV6-5 with TRBJ2-5; D unresolved. This CDR3 has 14 residues. Trimming shortened V by 0 bases and J by 4 bases, and 9 bases separated the two germline ends. Germline values: CDR1 MNHEY, CDR2 SVGAGI. CDR3: CASSYSGSGETQYF. CDR3 coding DNA: TGTGCCAGCAGTTACTCGGGGTCAGGAGAGACCCAGTACTTC.

This clone was counted once. The CDR3 DNA reads TGTGCCAGTAGTACAAAGTCGGACAGGAAACCCCGCTACGAGCAGTACTTC. It translates to CASSTKSDRKPRYEQYF. V is TRBV19 and J is TRBJ2-7; 7 bases are shared with TRBD1. The CDR3 is made up of 17 amino acids. Trimming cost V 4 bases and J 3 bases; bases outside gene matches: 15. Germline V lookup: CDR1 LNHDA, CDR2 SQIVND (reference sequence).

In its sample, this clone was seen once. V gene TRBV29-1 combines with J gene TRBJ1-2; D is possibly TRBD1 (6 bases). There are 10 residues in the CDR3. V lost 3 bases and J lost 11, with 10 bases in between. Looked up from germline, CDR1 is SQVTM and CDR2 is ANQGSEA. CDR3 loop: CSVDNREYTF. The DNA of the CDR3 is TGCAGCGTTGATAACAGGGAGTACACCTTC.

The chain carries TRBV5-1 and TRBJ1-5; unclear D gene. The V end lost 0 bases, the J end lost 2 bases, and 9 bases lay between the germline ends. The CDR3 covers 15 residues. CDR1 is SGHRS, CDR2 YFSETQ, per germline. DNA for the CDR3: TGCGCCAGCAGCTTGGAGGCCGGGGGCAATCAGCCCCAGCATTTT. As protein: CASSLEAGGNQPQHF. The entire variable domain, with the rest obtained from reference TRBV5-1 and TRBJ1-5, is as follows: KAGVTQTPRYLIKTRGQQVTLSCSPISGHRSVSWYQQTPGQGLQFLFEYFSETQRNKGNFPGRFSGRQFSNSRSEMNVSTLELGDSALYLCASSLEAGGNQPQHFGDGTRLSIL.

For the CDR3, the DNA is TGTGCCAGCTCCCCCAACCCCAGGGGGTCCTACGAGCAGTACTTC. Translated: CASSPNPRGSYEQYF. V usage is TRBV27 and J usage is TRBJ2-7; 7 bases are shared with TRBD1. Unmatched junction bases numbered 11, after V lost 8 bases and J lost 1 base. Germline assignment: CDR1 MNHEY and CDR2 SMNVEV (reference sequence). The CDR3 contains 15 residues.

This clone was seen once. The chain is built from TRBV29-1 and TRBJ2-1; D assignment may be TRBD1 or TRBD2 (5 bases each). The CDR3 is 13 amino acids. Germline-derived CDR1 and CDR2 are SQVTM and ANQGSEA. With 7 bases removed from V and 1 base from J, the gap between germline ends came to 11 bases. The CDR3: CSARGFSYNEQFF. CDR3 sequence (DNA): TGCAGCGCGAGGGGTTTTTCCTACAATGAGCAGTTCTTC.

This chain uses TRBV2 with TRBJ2-7, with 8 bases fitting TRBD2. Germline V lookup: CDR1 SNHLY, CDR2 FYNNEI. The junction had 7 bases not matched to a gene; V was cut back by 4 bases and J by 2 bases. This CDR3 comprises 15 residues. The CDR3 sequence is CASSAERETPYEQYF. CDR3 coding DNA: TGTGCCAGCAGTGCCGAGCGGGAGACCCCCTACGAGCAGTACTTC.

V is TRBV5-4 and J is TRBJ2-5; the match to TRBD2 covers 7 bases. The CDR3 extends over 14 amino acids. With V trimmed by 1 base and J by 1 base, 1 base remained unmatched. CDR1 is SGHNT and CDR2 is YYREEE in the germline V gene (reference sequence). CDR3 in DNA: TGTGCCAGCAGCTTGAGCGGGGCCCAAGAGACCCAGTACTTC. Encoded protein: CASSLSGAQETQYF.

The CDR3 here is CASSTSFGRVAGNTIYF. The CDR3 DNA reads TGTGCCAGTAGTACCTCTTTCGGCAGGGTTGCTGGAAACACCATATATTTT. The chain links TRBV19 to TRBJ1-3, with TRBD1 as a possible D gene (5 bases). Germline V gene sequence: CDR1 LNHDA, CDR2 SQIVND (reference sequence). The CDR3 is 17 residues long. V was cut by 4 bases and J by 2 bases, with 18 bases left in between.

The rearrangement uses TRBV2 and TRBJ2-7, with D possibly matching TRBD1 (5 bases). This CDR3 is built from 14 residues. V lost 2 bases to trimming and J lost 2 bases, with 10 bases between them. CDR1 and CDR2 (germline): SNHLY, FYNNEI. The CDR3 is CASSEQGVTYEQYF. As DNA, the CDR3 is TGTGCCAGCAGTGAACAGGGCGTGACCTACGAGCAGTACTTC. The full variable domain, in which reference TRBV2 and TRBJ2-7 provide the parts outside the CDR3, is EPEVTQTPSHQVTQMGQEVILRCVPISNHLYFYWYRQILGQKVEFLVSFYNNEISEKSEIFDDQFSVERPDGSNFTLKIRSTKLEDSAMYFCASSEQGVTYEQYFGPGTRLTVT.

The gene calls are TRBV19 and TRBJ2-1, with D unclear. V was trimmed by 3 bases and J by 2 bases, leaving 5 bases between them. This CDR3 is built from 13 residues. CDR1 is LNHDA, CDR2 SQIVND, per germline (reference sequence). CDR3 nucleotide sequence: TGTGCCAGTAGTATGTCGACCTACAATGAGCAGTTCTTC. As protein: CASSMSTYNEQFF. Using reference TRBV19 and TRBJ2-1 for the parts outside the CDR3, the full variable domain is DGGITQSPKYLFRKEGQNVTLSCEQNLNHDAMYWYRQDPGQGLRLIYYSQIVNDFQKGDIAEGYSVSREKKESFPLTVTSAQKNPTAFYLCASSMSTYNEQFFGPGTRLTVL.

The chain carries TRBV2 and TRBJ1-2; maybe TRBD1 (5 bases). The CDR3 length is 19 residues. Per germline, CDR1 SNHLY and CDR2 FYNNEI. V lost 0 bases to trimming and J lost 1 base, with 21 bases between them. CDR3: CASSEAHPAGTWFNYGYTF. CDR3 nucleotides: TGTGCCAGCAGTGAAGCCCATCCCGCCGGGACCTGGTTTAACTATGGCTACACCTTC.

V usage is TRBV3-1 (or the pseudogene TRBV3-2) and J usage is TRBJ1-2; D is perhaps TRBD1 (5 bases). This CDR3 comprises 13 residues. Per germline, CDR1 LGHDT and CDR2 YNNKEL (reference sequence). V was pared by 2 bases and J by 7 bases, with 11 bases between. Written as DNA, the CDR3 is TGTGCCAGCAGCCAATTCTTGGGACGTGGCTACACCTTC. This translates into CASSQFLGRGYTF.

The rearrangement joins TRBV4-1 to TRBJ2-5, with a possible D match to TRBD1 (5 bases). V gave up 0 bases and J gave up 5 bases, with 13 bases separating them. This CDR3 spans 15 amino acids. Germline assignment: CDR1 MGHRA and CDR2 YSYEKL. The CDR3 DNA is TGCGCCAGCAGCCAAGAAAAGGGGTTTGGGGAGACCCAGTACTTC. Its translation is CASSQEKGFGETQYF.

The V call is TRBV28, the J call TRBJ2-5; D possibly matches TRBD1 or TRBD2 (5 bases each). CDR3 length: 14 residues. The germline V gene has CDR1 MDHEN and CDR2 SYDVKM. Trimming removed 5 bases from V and 3 bases from J, with 13 bases in between. This chain's CDR3 is CASSPQGEKETQYF. The CDR3 coding sequence is TGTGCCAGCAGTCCGCAAGGGGAGAAAGAGACCCAGTACTTC.

J is TRBJ2-5 and V is TRBV14; TRBD2 agrees at 7 bases. Germline CDR1 is SGHDN and CDR2 is FVKESK. The ends lost 2 bases at V and 7 bases at J; junction bases unmatched: 13. The CDR3 consists of 16 residues. CDR3 DNA: TGTGCCAGCAGCCAAATTCCGAGCGGGGCCGGAGGGACCCAGTACTTC. Protein sequence: CASSQIPSGAGGTQYF.

The V gene is TRBV28, the J gene TRBJ1-2; 7 bases are shared with TRBD1. The V gene's germline CDR1 is MDHEN and CDR2 SYDVKM. CDR3 length equals 14 residues. The V segment lost 4 bases and the J segment 4 bases; nucleotides outside the gene matches: 6. The CDR3 loop reads CASSSVGQFYGYTF. The CDR3 DNA sequence: TGTGCCAGCAGTTCCGTGGGACAGTTCTATGGCTACACCTTC.